The present T cell receptor (beta chain) was sequenced within a study of cytomegalovirus exposure and HLA in healthy donors. Study results and limitations: Another analysis was done later, and it associated more than 15,000 TCR beta sequences with HLA alleles at 0.05 false discovery rate. Using the classifier, cytomegalovirus status was reportedly diagnosed with high specificity and sensitivity.

The PCR used 60 Vbeta and 13 Jbeta primers. The method was immunoSEQ multiplex PCR; TCRdb's version includes in-frame clones alone and lacks a portion of them. There are 100,000 or so clones in the sample; around 84% occur only once, and about 9.4% lies in the top ten. As regards this clone: The antigen remains undetermined.

This CDR3 is built from 13 residues. The germline V gene has CDR1 GTSNPN and CDR2 SVGIG (reference sequence). Trimming stripped 6 bases from V and 1 base from J, with 10 bases between. The sequenced material came from PBMCs. The receptor comes from a human donor in good health. The V gene is TRBV30, the J gene TRBJ1-3; no definite D call. The CDR3 DNA reads TGTGCCTGTACGACCGGGTCTGGAAACACCATATATTTT. Amino acids: CACTTGSGNTIYF.